The sequence of this T cell receptor beta chain was determined in a study of blood T cell repertoires in COVID-19. Across the study: The United States, Italy and Spain provided the acute and convalescent COVID-19 samples.

Seattle enrolled patients during active infection and tracked them longitudinally. Authors' processing steps: Amplifying reference gene primers gave estimates of nucleated cell counts. Produced via immunoSEQ multiplex PCR; TCRdb's table is partial and in-frame only. D and trimming were read from the DNA, whereas the V and J calls and clone size are those reported in that table. The table lists about 75,000 clones, about 88% of them singletons, with 6.3% in the top ten. The receptor was derived from an elderly man with COVID-19, enrolled during active disease. Sequencing was done on a sample of peripheral blood.

As DNA, the CDR3 is TGCGCCAGCAGGGGTCAGGGGGATTCACCCCTCCACTTT. Its translation: CASRGQGDSPLHF. The genes are TRBV5-1 and TRBJ1-6, with 7 bases lining up with TRBD1. V trimming: 5 bases; J trimming: 8 bases; junction bases outside the gene matches: 4. Germline values: CDR1 SGHRS, CDR2 YFSETQ. The CDR3 runs to 13 residues.